Shown below are 23 T cell receptor beta chains from a single sample sequenced in a study of cytomegalovirus exposure and HLA in healthy donors. Researchers ran the PCR with 60 Vbeta and 13 Jbeta primers. TCRdb's copy holds only in-frame clones and misses some; the assay was immunoSEQ multiplex PCR. Among 80,000 to 130,000 clones, about 79% were seen once, and the ten largest hold around 4%. Input material: PBMCs. These receptors were obtained from a female donor in good health and CMV-seropositive.

In its sample, this clone was seen a few times. This rearrangement joins TRBV30 to TRBJ2-7; 13 nucleotides align to TRBD2. Germline V gene sequence: CDR1 GTSNPN, CDR2 SVGIG (reference sequence). The CDR3 runs to 14 residues. After removal of 1 base from V and 6 bases from J, the junction contained 3 bases not matched to a gene. CDR3 amino acids: CAWSGGLAGREQYF. CDR3 DNA sequence: TGTGCCTGGAGTGGGGGACTAGCGGGGCGCGAGCAGTACTTC.

CDR3 nucleotide sequence: TGTGCCTGGAGCCCAGGGGGCCGAGGCTACACCTTC. This gives the protein CAWSPGGRGYTF. The rearrangement links TRBV30 to TRBJ1-2, with 8 nucleotides matching TRBD1. Germline CDR1 GTSNPN, CDR2 SVGIG (reference sequence). Trimming at V came to 3 bases and at J to 8 bases, leaving 5 bases not matched to a gene. The CDR3 runs to 12 residues.

This clone has a handful of counts. This chain links TRBV6-1 with TRBJ2-3, with TRBD2 matching over 8 bases. Germline CDR1 is MNHNS and CDR2 is SASEGT. The CDR3 runs to 16 residues. V was pared by 2 bases and J by 2 bases, with 6 bases of the junction left unmatched. The CDR3 DNA reads as TGTGCCAGCAGTGAAATGGTTAGCGGGGCCACAGATACGCAGTATTTT. This codes for CASSEMVSGATDTQYF.

The chain recombines TRBV9 with TRBJ2-7; D perhaps matches TRBD2 (5 bases). Between the trimmed V and J ends, which lost 0 bases and 7 bases, there was a span of 11 bases. This CDR3 is built from 13 residues. CDR1 is SGDLS and CDR2 is YYNGEE in the germline V gene. The DNA of the CDR3 is TGTGCCAGCAGCGTAGGCCCGGGGTGGGAGCAGTACTTC. As protein: CASSVGPGWEQYF.

Here the CDR3 DNA reads TGTGCCAGCAGCTTGGTAGGCAGGGGGCCTGCAGATACGCAGTATTTT. Its protein product is CASSLVGRGPADTQYF. The chain combines TRBV5-4 with TRBJ2-3; 8 nucleotides align to TRBD1. V lost 0 bases to trimming and J lost 4 bases; unmatched junction nucleotides: 7. This CDR3 spans 16 amino acids. The germline CDR1 and CDR2 sequences are SGHNT and YYREEE (reference sequence).

J is TRBJ2-7 and V is TRBV7-2; TRBD2 matches 13 bases. The CDR3 consists of 15 residues. CDR1 and CDR2 (germline): SGHTA, FQGNSA. V was clipped by 5 bases and J by 4 bases; unmatched bases: 5. The CDR3 DNA reads as TGTGCCAGCAGCCCGACTAGCGGGGGGCAGTACGAGCAGTACTTC. It yields the protein CASSPTSGGQYEQYF. The complete variable domain, with remaining parts taken from reference TRBV7-2 and TRBJ2-7, reads GAGVSQSPSNKVTEKGKDVELRCDPISGHTALYWYRQSLGQGLEFLIYFQGNSAPDKSGLPSDRFSAERTGGSVSTLTIQRTQQEDSAVYLCASSPTSGGQYEQYFGPGTRLTVT.

The chain links TRBV7-2 to TRBJ2-7, with 9 bases lining up with TRBD1. Germline-derived CDR1 and CDR2 are SGHTA and FQGNSA. CDR3 size: 14 residues. The V segment lost 3 bases and the J segment 3 bases; nucleotides outside the gene matches: 3. In DNA form, the CDR3 reads TGTGCCAGCAGCTTCACAGGGGGCAACTACGAGCAGTACTTC. This codes for CASSFTGGNYEQYF.

The chain uses TRBV6-5 and TRBJ2-7, with 7 bases lining up with TRBD1. This CDR3 is built from 14 residues. Germline V gene sequence: CDR1 MNHEY, CDR2 SVGAGI. The junction had 12 bases not matched to a gene; V was cut back by 9 bases and J by 4 bases. CDR3 loop: CASHVAGTVYEQYF. The CDR3 DNA reads TGTGCCAGTCACGTCGCCGGGACAGTGTACGAGCAGTACTTC.

This clone was observed once. The V gene is TRBV11-2, the J gene TRBJ1-5, with 10 positions matching TRBD1. The V gene end was trimmed by 5 bases and the J gene end by 5 bases; junction bases not matched to a gene: 6. The CDR3 extends over 15 amino acids. In germline, CDR1 is SGHAT, CDR2 FQNNGV. The CDR3 spells CASSTRDRGYQPQHF. The CDR3 bases are TGTGCCAGCAGCACCCGGGACAGGGGCTATCAGCCCCAGCATTTT.

This clone was seen only once. V usage is TRBV7-2 and J usage is TRBJ1-1; 12 positions match TRBD1. Germline CDR1 reads SGHTA; CDR2 reads FQGNSA. V was clipped by 0 bases and J by 5 bases; unmatched bases: 7. The CDR3 extends over 17 amino acids. Here the CDR3 DNA reads TGTGCCAGCAGCTTAGCCGGGACAGGGGGCGCGAATACTGAAGCTTTCTTT. Protein product: CASSLAGTGGANTEAFF.

The rearrangement joins TRBV6-5 to TRBJ2-2; D is perhaps TRBD2 (5 bases). Germline V gives CDR1 MNHEY, CDR2 SVGAGI. Deletions cut 5 bases from V and 4 bases from J, with 11 bases between. The CDR3 length is 14 residues. CDR3 in DNA: TGTGCCAGCAGTCGAGCCGGAGGCACCGGGGAGCTGTTTTTT. Translated, it gives CASSRAGGTGELFF.

The chain carries TRBV2 and TRBJ2-6; weak D call: TRBD2 (6 bases). The CDR3 is made up of 14 amino acids. Trimming cost V 6 bases and J 0 bases, with 6 bases left between them. Germline V gene data show CDR1 as SNHLY and CDR2 as FYNNEI. This CDR3 is CASRTSSGANVLTF. The CDR3 region has the DNA TGTGCCAGCAGGACTAGCTCTGGGGCCAACGTCCTGACTTTC. Drawing the rest from reference TRBV2 and TRBJ2-6, the complete variable domain is EPEVTQTPSHQVTQMGQEVILRCVPISNHLYFYWYRQILGQKVEFLVSFYNNEISEKSEIFDDQFSVERPDGSNFTLKIRSTKLEDSAMYFCASRTSSGANVLTFGAGSRLTVL.

V usage is TRBV27 and J usage is TRBJ1-5; possibly TRBD1 for D (6 bases). V lost 6 bases to trimming and J lost 0 bases, with 9 bases between them. Germline CDR1 is MNHEY and CDR2 is SMNVEV (reference sequence). The CDR3 is 14 amino acids. This CDR3 is CASSGTSSNQPQHF. DNA for the CDR3: TGTGCCAGCAGCGGGACATCTAGCAATCAGCCCCAGCATTTT.

The chain carries TRBV18 and TRBJ2-1, with 8 bases fitting TRBD2. V was pared by 8 bases and J by 8 bases, with 5 bases of the junction left unmatched. This CDR3 contains 12 residues. Germline CDR1 KGHSH, CDR2 LQKENI. CDR3 sequence reads: CASRIAGYEQFF. CDR3 coding DNA: TGTGCCAGCAGAATAGCGGGATATGAGCAGTTCTTC.

The V call is TRBV18, the J call TRBJ1-2; TRBD1 aligns across 8 bases. V lost 3 bases to trimming and J lost 5 bases; unmatched junction nucleotides: 8. This CDR3 comprises 15 residues. Germline values: CDR1 KGHSH, CDR2 LQKENI. This chain's CDR3 is CASSPEDRVLYGYTF. For the CDR3, the DNA is TGTGCCAGCTCACCCGAGGACAGGGTCCTATATGGCTACACCTTC.

This sequence joins TRBV11-2 and TRBJ2-5; the D is unclear. The CDR3 extends over 13 amino acids. Germline V lookup: CDR1 SGHAT, CDR2 FQNNGV. The germline V and J ends were trimmed by 2 bases and 5 bases, with 9 bases remaining between them. The DNA of the CDR3 is TGTGCCAGCAGCTTATTCCTTCCCGAGACCCAGTACTTC. It specifies CASSLFLPETQYF.

J is TRBJ1-1 and V is TRBV6-1; D not certain. The ends were cut back, 5 bases at V and 2 bases at J, with 9 bases in the middle. Germline loops: CDR1 MNHNS, CDR2 SASEGT. The CDR3 loop spans 13 amino acids. The CDR3 sequence is CASSRERNTEAFF. The DNA of the CDR3 is TGTGCCAGCAGTAGGGAGAGAAACACTGAAGCTTTCTTT.

This chain connects TRBV19 to TRBJ2-1, with TRBD2 matching over 12 bases. Unmatched junction bases numbered 7, after V lost 6 bases and J lost 7 bases. Germline values: CDR1 LNHDA, CDR2 SQIVND (reference sequence). The CDR3 covers 15 residues. Here the CDR3 DNA reads TGTGCCAGTAGGAATAGCGGACTAGCGGGAAATGAGCAGTTCTTC. Its protein is CASRNSGLAGNEQFF.

The chain has TRBV4-3 and TRBJ2-1; 16 nucleotides agree with TRBD2. CDR1 and CDR2 from the germline V gene are LGHNA and YSLEER. Trimming cost V 3 bases and J 8 bases; bases outside gene matches: 13. This CDR3 region has 19 residues. The CDR3 region has the DNA TGCGCCAGCAGCCAGGGACTAGCGGGGGGGTGGTCCGGTTTCGATGAGCAGTTCTTC. Protein product: CASSQGLAGGWSGFDEQFF.

This chain links TRBV12-5 with TRBJ2-3, with 9 bases matching TRBD2. Trimming at V came to 1 base and at J to 0 bases, leaving 5 bases not matched to a gene. The germline CDR1 and CDR2 sequences are LGHNT and FRNRAP. The CDR3 loop spans 17 amino acids. The CDR3 region has the DNA TGTGCTAGTGGTTTGGGACTAGCGGTCCTTAGCACAGATACGCAGTATTTT. Translated, it gives CASGLGLAVLSTDTQYF.

The table lists this clone with a few counts. This chain joins TRBV6-5 and TRBJ2-7; D perhaps matches TRBD2 (6 bases). Germline V gene lookup returns CDR1 MNHEY and CDR2 SVGAGI. The CDR3 consists of 13 residues. V lost 5 bases and J lost 5, with 13 bases in between. CDR3: CASSEGEADEQYF. In DNA form, the CDR3 reads TGTGCCAGCAGTGAAGGGGAGGCTGACGAGCAGTACTTC.

This sequence joins TRBV5-5 and TRBJ2-7; 8 nucleotides align to TRBD1. Germline loops: CDR1 SGHKS, CDR2 YYEKEE (reference sequence). J was trimmed by 2 bases and V by 0 bases; bases with no gene match: 4. This CDR3 comprises 15 residues. The CDR3 region is CASSLGTGNTYEQYF. The CDR3 bases are TGTGCCAGCAGCTTGGGGACAGGGAATACCTACGAGCAGTACTTC.

This chain connects TRBV10-2 to TRBJ2-1, with a possible D match to TRBD2 (6 bases). Germline V gene sequence: CDR1 WSHSY, CDR2 SAAADI. This CDR3 contains 14 residues. V was clipped by 2 bases and J by 3 bases, with 8 bases between them. The CDR3 here is CASSERLGYNEQFF. Here the CDR3 DNA reads TGCGCCAGCAGTGAGAGACTAGGCTACAATGAGCAGTTCTTC.